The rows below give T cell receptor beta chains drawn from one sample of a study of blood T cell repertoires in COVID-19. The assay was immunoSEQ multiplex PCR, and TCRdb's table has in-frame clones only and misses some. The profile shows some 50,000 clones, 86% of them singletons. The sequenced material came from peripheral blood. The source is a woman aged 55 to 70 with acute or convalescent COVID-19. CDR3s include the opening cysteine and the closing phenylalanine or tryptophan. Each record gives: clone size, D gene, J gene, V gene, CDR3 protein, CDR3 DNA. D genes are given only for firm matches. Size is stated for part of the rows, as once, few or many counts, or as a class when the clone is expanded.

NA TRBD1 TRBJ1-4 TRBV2 CASSGGQGEKLFF TGTGCCAGCAGTGGTGGACAGGGTGAAAAACTGTTTTTT
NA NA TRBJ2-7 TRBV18 CASSPGGYEQYF TGTGCCAGCTCACCCGGGGGTTACGAGCAGTACTTC
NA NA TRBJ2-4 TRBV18 CASSPEGRSKNIQYF TGTGCCAGCTCACCCGAAGGCAGGTCCAAAAACATTCAGTACTTC
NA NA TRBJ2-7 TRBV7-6 CASSPSPGLRYEQYF TGTGCCAGCAGCCCTTCCCCGGGTCTCCGCTACGAGCAGTACTTC
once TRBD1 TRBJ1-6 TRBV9 CASSVTGENSPLHF TGTGCCAGCAGCGTAACAGGGGAGAATTCACCCCTCCACTTT
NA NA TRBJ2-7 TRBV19 CASSLGLPYEQYF TGTGCCAGTAGTCTGGGACTCCCCTACGAGCAGTACTTC
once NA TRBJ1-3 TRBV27 CASSRDSRGNTIYF TGTGCCAGCAGCCGGGACTCGCGAGGAAACACCATATATTTT
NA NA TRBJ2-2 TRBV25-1 CASSGRPQGFYTGELFF TGTGCCAGCAGTGGACGCCCCCAGGGGTTTTACACCGGGGAGCTGTTTTTT
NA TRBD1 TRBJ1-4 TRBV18 CASSPPDRIGEKLFF TGTGCCAGCTCACCACCGGACAGGATCGGTGAAAAACTGTTTTTT
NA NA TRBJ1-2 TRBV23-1 CASSQSLPLSGYGYTF TGCGCCAGCAGTCAATCGCTCCCGTTGAGTGGCTATGGCTACACCTTC
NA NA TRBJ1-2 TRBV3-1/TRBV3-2 CASSQGDKYGYTF TGTGCCAGCAGCCAAGGGGACAAGTATGGCTACACCTTC
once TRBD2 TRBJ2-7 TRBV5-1 CASSGAGSYYEQYF TGCGCCAGCAGCGGAGCGGGGTCTTACTACGAGCAGTACTTC
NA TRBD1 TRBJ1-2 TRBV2 CARLTGGNYGYTF TGTGCCAGACTAACAGGGGGCAACTATGGCTACACCTTC
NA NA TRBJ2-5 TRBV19 CASSLGQGGQETQYF TGTGCCAGTAGTCTAGGGCAGGGGGGACAAGAGACCCAGTACTTC
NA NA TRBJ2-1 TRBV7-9 CASHRFNEQFF TGTGCCAGCCACAGGTTTAATGAGCAGTTCTTC
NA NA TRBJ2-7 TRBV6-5 CASRQGPYEQYF TGTGCCTCACGGCAGGGCCCCTACGAGCAGTACTTC
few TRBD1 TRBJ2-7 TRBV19 CASSTAWRQGGDEQYF TGTGCCAGTAGTACCGCTTGGAGACAGGGTGGAGACGAGCAGTACTTC
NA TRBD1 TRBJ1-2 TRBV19 CASSTGGGLYGYTF TGTGCCAGTAGTACAGGGGGCGGTCTCTATGGCTACACCTTC
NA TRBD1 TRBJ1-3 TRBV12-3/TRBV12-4 CASSKDRVNTIYF TGTGCCAGCAGTAAGGACAGGGTAAACACCATATATTTT
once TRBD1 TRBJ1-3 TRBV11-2 CASSFRGTGAGNTIYF TGTGCCAGCAGCTTTCGCGGGACAGGGGCTGGAAACACCATATATTTT
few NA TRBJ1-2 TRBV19 CASSIAGFGYTF TGTGCCAGTAGTATAGCCGGTTTTGGCTACACCTTC
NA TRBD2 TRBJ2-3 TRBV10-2 CASSLAGVSDTQYF TGCGCCAGCAGTTTAGCGGGAGTTAGTGATACGCAGTATTTT
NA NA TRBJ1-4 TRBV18 CASSPDRTNEKLFF TGTGCCAGCTCACCAGACAGAACAAATGAAAAACTGTTTTTT
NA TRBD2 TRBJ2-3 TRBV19 CASSIRLAASTDTQYF TGTGCCAGTAGTATTCGGCTAGCGGCTAGCACAGATACGCAGTATTTT
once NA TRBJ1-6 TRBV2 CASSPGLYNSPLHF TGTGCCAGCAGTCCGGGACTGTATAATTCACCCCTCCACTTT
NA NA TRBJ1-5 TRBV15 CATSRAARGNNQPQHF TGTGCCACCAGCAGAGCTGCGCGGGGGAATAATCAGCCCCAGCATTTT
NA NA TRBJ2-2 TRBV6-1 CASSDRVVFRSGELFF TGTGCCAGCAGTGACAGGGTTGTTTTTCGGTCCGGGGAGCTGTTTTTT
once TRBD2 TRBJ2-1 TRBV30 CAWSLAGGIGNEQFF TGTGCCTGGTCTCTAGCGGGAGGGATAGGCAATGAGCAGTTCTTC
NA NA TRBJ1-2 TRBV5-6 CASSQGPSYGYTF TGTGCCAGCAGCCAGGGGCCAAGTTATGGCTACACCTTC
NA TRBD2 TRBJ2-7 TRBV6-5 CASKSPSGRAGEQYF TGTGCCAGCAAATCCCCTAGCGGGAGGGCGGGGGAGCAGTACTTC
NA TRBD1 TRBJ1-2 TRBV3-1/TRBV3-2 CASRARTGGPDTF TGTGCCAGCAGGGCTAGGACAGGGGGGCCCGACACCTTC
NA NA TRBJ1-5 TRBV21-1 CASSSPGQGVILVRQPQHF TGTGCCAGCAGCTCACCGGGACAGGGGGTTATATTGGTTCGTCAGCCCCAGCATTTT
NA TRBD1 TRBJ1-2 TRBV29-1 CSVDRTGDGYTF TGCAGCGTCGACCGGACAGGGGACGGCTACACCTTC
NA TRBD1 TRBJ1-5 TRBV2 CASSADRGYNQPQHF TGTGCCAGCAGCGCTGACAGGGGATACAATCAGCCCCAGCATTTT
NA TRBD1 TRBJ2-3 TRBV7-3 CASRGPGQGSDTQYF TGTGCCAGCAGAGGACCGGGACAGGGGTCAGATACGCAGTATTTT
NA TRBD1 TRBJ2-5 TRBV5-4 CASSSATGGGRETQYF TGTGCCAGCAGCTCGGCTACAGGGGGCGGGCGGGAGACCCAGTACTTC
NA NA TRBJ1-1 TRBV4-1 CASSQGQFIEIDAFF TGCGCCAGCAGCCAAGGACAGTTTATCGAGATCGATGCTTTCTTT
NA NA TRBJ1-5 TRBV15 CATSRQGNQPQHF TGTGCCACCAGCAGACAGGGCAATCAGCCCCAGCATTTT
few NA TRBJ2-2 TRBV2 CASSEARRSNTGELFF TGTGCCAGCAGTGAGGCCAGGCGATCCAACACCGGGGAGCTGTTTTTT
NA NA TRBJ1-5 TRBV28 CASGTGRKNQPQHF TGTGCCAGCGGGACTGGGCGGAAAAATCAGCCCCAGCATTTT
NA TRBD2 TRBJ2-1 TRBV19 CASSRTSAVSYNEQFF TGTGCCAGTAGTCGGACTAGCGCGGTCTCCTACAATGAGCAGTTCTTC
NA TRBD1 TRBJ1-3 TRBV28 CASSLDRVGNTIYF TGTGCCAGCAGTTTGGACAGGGTTGGAAACACCATATATTTT
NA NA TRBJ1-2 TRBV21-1 CASSKERLGNRNYGYTF TGTGCCAGCAGCAAAGAGAGGCTGGGTAACAGGAACTATGGCTACACCTTC
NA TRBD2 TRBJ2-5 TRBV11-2 CASSPGLAQETQYF TGTGCCAGCAGCCCCGGACTAGCCCAAGAGACCCAGTACTTC
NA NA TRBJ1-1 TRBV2 CASSGQGHTEAFF TGTGCCAGCAGTGGGCAGGGGCACACTGAAGCTTTCTTT
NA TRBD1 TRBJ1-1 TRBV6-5 CASRKQGARSEAFF TGTGCCAGCAGAAAACAGGGGGCGAGGAGTGAAGCTTTCTTT
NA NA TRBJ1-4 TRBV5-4 CASSLGAENEKLFF TGTGCCAGCAGCTTGGGGGCAGAAAATGAAAAACTGTTTTTT
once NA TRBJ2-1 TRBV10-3 CAISVSRGDEQFF TGTGCCATCAGTGTAAGCAGGGGGGATGAGCAGTTCTTC
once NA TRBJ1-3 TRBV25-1 CASSETRNSGNTIYF TGTGCCAGCAGTGAGACAAGAAACTCTGGAAACACCATATATTTT
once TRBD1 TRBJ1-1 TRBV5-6 CASSYGTENTEAFF TGTGCCAGCAGCTACGGGACAGAGAACACTGAAGCTTTCTTT
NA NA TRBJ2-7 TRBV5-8 CASSLVGQGKEYF TGTGCCAGCAGCTTGGTGGGTCAGGGTAAGGAATACTTC
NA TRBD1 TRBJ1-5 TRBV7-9 CASSLGTGGGYSNQPQHF TGTGCCAGCAGCTTAGGGACAGGGGGTGGGTATAGCAATCAGCCCCAGCATTTT
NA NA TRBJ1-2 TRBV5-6 CASSLGSLGYGYTF TGTGCCAGCAGCCTCGGAAGTCTAGGCTATGGCTACACCTTC